This T cell receptor beta chain came from a study of beta chain features in type 1 diabetes (dated by TCRdb to the late 2010s). Turning to the overall study: Patients and healthy donors did not differ in mean age, gender distribution, total cell number or subset yield. A total of about 100,000,000 sorted cells were examined across all samples, and RNA yield correlated strongly with the number of cells per subset. The study compared the TCRB repertoires of sorted circulating CD4+ T cell subsets in recently diagnosed type 1 diabetes patients with those in matched healthy donors. Regulatory and stem cell-like memory subsets were obtained from only 8 patients and roughly eight healthy donors, while naive and central memory subsets were obtained from all 28 donors. Study-wide conclusions, independent of this receptor: Because small numbers of individuals were included in the HLA sub-analyses, any influence of HLA type on TCRB rearrangement was left unresolved. PCR may preferentially amplify shorter templates, but because patient and control samples were amplified and corrected together, any resulting skew would affect both groups equally. Naive, central memory and regulatory TCRB repertoires appeared to be more similar among patients than among healthy donors. Type 1 diabetes patients showed a moderate but significant shortening of TCRB CDR3 length in all four CD4+ subsets. Because cDNA was sequenced instead of genomic DNA, highly expressing activated cells could be over-represented, though the groups showed no difference in activation or CD3 levels. At VDJ recombination sites, type 1 diabetes patients had fewer insertions and more deleted nucleotides, which implies abnormalities in thymic rearrangement.

Each donor gave one peripheral blood draw, averaging approximately 0.12 L, which was collected into heparinised tubes. A BD FACSAria II was used to sort naive, central memory, regulatory and stem cell-like memory CD4+ T cells with a panel that included CD45RO, CCR7, CD25, CD127, CD95 and CD27. All sorted populations exceeded 95% purity. PBMCs were isolated immediately by Lymphoprep density gradient centrifugation and stained directly without culture. Samples were stained and sorted in pairs, with one healthy donor and one patient per experiment, so that batch effects were minimized. The High Capacity cDNA Reverse Transcription Kit was used to reverse transcribe all of the isolated RNA, meaning that expressed TCRB transcripts were what got sequenced. Naive, central memory and regulatory T cell samples underwent deep immunoSEQ sequencing, averaging about 3.57 million total reads per sample. Sorted cells were lysed in RLT buffer and RNA was extracted with DNase-treated RNeasy Micro or Mini kits, depending on cell number. To prevent cross-contamination, every cell subset was processed on its own, while patient and healthy donor samples were processed together. TCRB sequences were amplified from cDNA with the immunoSEQ multiplex PCR, producing 87-bp fragments spanning the CDR3 region. Amplicons were sequenced on the Illumina HiSeq platform. As for the original processing: Synthetic template baselines were used to correct PCR bias computationally, reads within Hamming distance 2 were collapsed, and singletons that could not be merged were discarded. By aligning reads against IMGT, V, D and J genes, CDR3 length, and insertions or deletions at six rearrangement sites were assigned. Within each subset, clonotype counts were normalized to sorted cell number, after which true diversity and Gini coefficients were computed with the tcR R package. The overlap coefficient, calculated on TCRB nucleotide sequences, was used to quantify repertoire sharing. As a proxy for the pre-selection repertoire, out-of-frame TCRB sequences from naive cells were analyzed. Entries here come from immuneACCESS through TCRdb and include only in-frame sequences with V and J called. Some clones fail to appear in such tables; in the studies checked, an unresolved V gene covers under half of the shortfall, and the cause of the remainder is unknown. That table gives V, J and clone size, and the DNA gave D and trimming. This sample holds almost 350,000 clones; around 20% were observed only once. The ten largest clonotypes hold 0.035% to 0.05% of the sample.

Including cysteine and phenylalanine, the CDR3 has 13 amino acids. Only the CDR3 portion is preserved as DNA: 39 bases, with reading frame beginning at the first base. The junction shows trimming of 6 bases on V and 3 bases on J, and the gene matches do not reach 2 bases of it. Sequences LNHDA (CDR1) and SQIVND (CDR2) are obtained from the germline V gene (reference sequence). Turning to this clone: This clone's antigen is unknown. Base qualities were left out, and no much larger clone turns up one base away.

The sample consisted of naive CD4+ T cells from blood. The cell subset or site label here, explained by the study, means: true naive CD4+ T cells. The V and J segments used are TRBV19 and TRBJ1-1; 9 central nucleotides agree with TRBD1. The receptor's source is a woman aged 18-29 years in good health. The CDR3 region has the sequence CASRRTGDTEAFF. In nucleotides, the sequence is TGTGCCAGTAGACGGACAGGGGACACTGAAGCTTTCTTT. This CDR3, with the reference TRBV19 and TRBJ1-1 proteins standing in past its ends, gives the full variable domain DGGITQSPKYLFRKEGQNVTLSCEQNLNHDAMYWYRQDPGQGLRLIYYSQIVNDFQKGDIAEGYSVSREKKESFPLTVTSAQKNPTAFYLCASRRTGDTEAFFGQGTRLTVV.